These T cell receptor beta chains were read from a single sample in a study of blood T cell repertoires in COVID-19. Method: immunoSEQ multiplex PCR; TCRdb's copy keeps in-frame clones and lacks some. The sample lists some 320,000 clones; approximately 89% were seen once. The sample comprised PBMCs or T cells enriched from blood (not recorded which). These receptors originate from a woman aged 25 to 39 who had recovered from COVID-19. Each CDR3 is given with its conserved first and last residue.

>TRBV5-6
CASSLFRGMNTEAFF
>TRBV18
CASSQGQISSYGYTF
>TRBV5-1
CASSSAGYNSPLHF
>TRBV3-1/TRBV3-2
CASSQASSGNTIYF
>TRBV19
CASTLAGEPSGNTIYF
>TRBV5-6
CASSAGRGSHEKLFF
>TRBV7-8
CASSLAMVYGYTF
>TRBV5-6
CASSSGQELGGYTF
>TRBV19
CASRRGIDNSPLHF
>TRBV18
CASSPGQLYGYTF
>TRBV25-1
CASATGRYGYTF
>TRBV7-9
CASREWTQQLNTEAFF
>TRBV7-8
CASSLQDYNSPLHF
>TRBV19
CATARQGDYGYTF
>TRBV5-1
CASSLEWGLRSGANVLTF
>TRBV15
CATSRDLAGGPGEQYF
>TRBV7-2
CASSPHAGPSGGELFF
>TRBV30
CAWSYQGETQYF
>TRBV27
CASSFLPLSSYEQYF
>TRBV5-1
CASSLNMDRTKAFF
>TRBV6-2/TRBV6-3
CASSYRRVGDSLMNTEAFF
>TRBV21-1
CASSTLAGGTDTQYF
>TRBV5-1
CASSLGQVGSYEQYF
>TRBV28
CASSQDRGREKLFF
>TRBV2
CASRGQLAYTF
>TRBV5-1
CASSSPGINYGYTF
>TRBV19
CASSIVGGSSYNEQFF
>TRBV27
CASSVRPSPNTEAFF
>TRBV6-1
CASSEGLAGEETQYF
>TRBV4-3
CASSQDRQGGSPLHF
>TRBV2
CASRVDSSYEKLFF
>TRBV6-2/TRBV6-3
CASSYSRDNWEPQHF
>TRBV23-1
CASSRGGVTEAFF
>TRBV5-4
CASSLQSGGPETQYF
>TRBV28
CASSLGTGGLTEAFF
>TRBV5-1
CASSPDRGNQPQHF
>TRBV6-5
CASSLPRGEQYF